The 27 T cell receptor beta chains below all came from one sample that was sequenced in a study of control samples from healthy donors and cancer patients. Repertoires were generated with immunoSEQ multiplex PCR, while TCRdb's copy carries only in-frame clones and drops some. The data contain 120,000 or so clones, roughly 91% of them singletons. The sequenced sample was blood. The receptors were gathered from a man aged 40-50 years in good health.

The rearrangement links TRBV18 to TRBJ2-2; tentatively, D is TRBD1 (6 bases). CDR1 and CDR2 from the germline V gene are KGHSH and LQKENI. The CDR3 runs 13 residues. Trimming took 4 bases from V and 3 from J, leaving 6 bases between them. The CDR3 DNA reads TGTGCCAGCTCACGACAGGACACCGGGGAGCTGTTTTTT. Protein: CASSRQDTGELFF.

The genes are TRBV7-9 and TRBJ2-2; the D call may be TRBD1 or TRBD2 (5 bases each). V was cut by 7 bases and J by 3 bases, with 12 bases left in between. The CDR3 totals 14 residues. Germline V gene lookup returns CDR1 SEHNR and CDR2 FQNEAQ (reference sequence). The CDR3 DNA is TGTGCCAGCACCCCGAGGGGCTACACCGGGGAGCTGTTTTTT. Protein sequence: CASTPRGYTGELFF.

The chain recombines TRBV6-5 with TRBJ1-5; a weak D match, TRBD1 (5 bases). V gave up 2 bases and J gave up 0 bases, with 11 bases separating them. Germline CDR1 reads MNHEY; CDR2 reads SVGAGI. The CDR3 extends over 16 amino acids. CDR3 loop: CASSYNRPPSNQPQHF. The CDR3, as DNA: TGTGCCAGCAGTTACAACAGGCCCCCTAGCAATCAGCCCCAGCATTTT.

The CDR3 here is CASSKQAAGANVLTF. CDR3 bases: TGTGCCAGCAGCAAACAGGCGGCTGGGGCCAACGTCCTGACTTTC. The chain links TRBV9 to TRBJ2-6; maybe TRBD1 (5 bases). This CDR3 region has 15 residues. The germline CDR1 and CDR2 sequences are SGDLS and YYNGEE. V was cut by 4 bases and J by 2 bases, with 10 bases left in between. Full variable domain (missing parts from reference TRBV9 and TRBJ2-6): DSGVTQTPKHLITATGQRVTLRCSPRSGDLSVYWYQQSLDQGLQFLIQYYNGEERAKGNILERFSAQQFPDLHSELNLSSLELGDSALYFCASSKQAAGANVLTFGAGSRLTVL.

The chain combines TRBV5-1 with TRBJ2-1; D unresolved. This CDR3 is 16 amino acids long. Trimming removed 0 bases from V and 0 bases from J, with 10 bases in between. Germline V gives CDR1 SGHRS, CDR2 YFSETQ. CDR3 amino acids: CASSLAAASSYNEQFF. CDR3 DNA sequence: TGCGCCAGCAGCTTGGCCGCCGCGAGCTCCTACAATGAGCAGTTCTTC.

V usage is TRBV5-1 and J usage is TRBJ1-2; no clear D gene. The length of the CDR3 is 13 residues. Germline lookup yields CDR1 SGHRS and CDR2 YFSETQ. The V end lost 5 bases, the J end lost 3 bases, and 11 bases lay between the germline ends. CDR3 residues: CASRQTEDYGYTF. The DNA for the CDR3 is TGCGCCAGCAGACAAACAGAGGACTATGGCTACACCTTC.

This chain connects TRBV24-1 to TRBJ2-5, with a possible D match to TRBD1 (5 bases). Trimming took off 4 bases at V and 4 bases at J, with 12 bases between the two ends. CDR1 KGHDR and CDR2 SFDVKD come from the germline V gene. There are 14 residues in the CDR3. CDR3 bases: TGTGCCACCAGTGAGTCCACAGGCGGAGAGACCCAGTACTTC. Its translation is CATSESTGGETQYF.

V and J are TRBV12-5 and TRBJ2-7; 10 bases are shared with TRBD1. V shed 1 base and J 2 bases; nucleotides not matched to a gene: 2. Germline V lookup: CDR1 LGHNT, CDR2 FRNRAP. CDR3 length equals 15 residues. The CDR3 sequence is CASGLGDRGPYEQYF. In nucleotides, the CDR3 is TGTGCTAGTGGTTTGGGAGACAGGGGGCCCTACGAGCAGTACTTC. The full variable domain, in which reference TRBV12-5 and TRBJ2-7 provide the parts outside the CDR3, is DARVTQTPRHKVTEMGQEVTMRCQPILGHNTVFWYRQTMMQGLELLAYFRNRAPLDDSGMPKDRFSAEMPDATLATLKIQPSEPRDSAVYFCASGLGDRGPYEQYFGPGTRLTVT.

This chain joins TRBV24-1 and TRBJ2-2; D is ambiguous. Per germline, CDR1 KGHDR and CDR2 SFDVKD. The CDR3 totals 13 residues. Deletions cut 1 base from V and 8 bases from J, with 7 bases between. CDR3 sequence (DNA): TGTGCCACCAGTGATTTAACCCCAGGGGAGCTGTTTTTT. Residues: CATSDLTPGELFF.

J is TRBJ2-2 and V is TRBV7-9; D may match TRBD1 or TRBD2 (5 bases each). From germline, CDR1 is SEHNR and CDR2 FQNEAQ (reference sequence). Trimming left V 5 bases short and J 2 bases short, with 15 bases between. This CDR3 region has 16 residues. CDR3 nucleotides: TGTGCCAGCAGCCCAGAGTGGGGGTCAAACACCGGGGAGCTGTTTTTT. Encoded protein: CASSPEWGSNTGELFF. Filled out from reference TRBV7-9 and TRBJ2-2, the complete variable domain reads DTGVSQNPRHKITKRGQNVTFRCDPISEHNRLYWYRQTLGQGPEFLTYFQNEAQLEKSRLLSDRFSAERPKGSFSTLEIQRTEQGDSAMYLCASSPEWGSNTGELFFGEGSRLTVL.

The rearrangement uses TRBV4-3 and TRBJ1-2; D is possibly TRBD1 (6 bases). Trimming cost V 2 bases and J 8 bases, with 21 bases left between them. This CDR3 has 16 residues. Germline CDR1 LGHNA, CDR2 YSLEER. The DNA of the CDR3 is TGCGCCAGCAGCCAAAAAGAGGGGCTGGGGGCGGGAGGCTACACCTTC. Translating it yields CASSQKEGLGAGGYTF.

The rearrangement links TRBV30 to TRBJ1-2, with 9 bases aligning to TRBD1. Germline lookup yields CDR1 GTSNPN and CDR2 SVGIG (reference sequence). This CDR3 region has 14 residues. The trim removed 5 bases at V and 8 bases at J, leaving 12 bases unmatched. The CDR3 sequence: CAWERIGTGKGYTF. The CDR3 DNA reads TGTGCCTGGGAGAGGATAGGGACAGGGAAGGGCTACACCTTC.

The chain recombines TRBV3-1 (or the pseudogene TRBV3-2) with TRBJ2-3; either TRBD1 or TRBD2 may fit D (5 bases each). Deletions cut 3 bases from V and 6 bases from J, with 16 bases between. The germline V gene has CDR1 LGHDT and CDR2 YNNKEL (reference sequence). This CDR3 is built from 15 residues. The CDR3 loop is CASSHPTTGGDTQYF. The CDR3 nucleotides read TGTGCCAGCAGCCACCCTACCACAGGCGGGGATACGCAGTATTTT.

The V call is TRBV30, the J call TRBJ2-3; D uncertain. Trimming stripped 2 bases from V and 4 bases from J, with 7 bases between. The CDR3 sequence is 12 residues long. CDR1 is GTSNPN and CDR2 is SVGIG in the germline V gene (reference sequence). The CDR3 sequence: CAWSSRADTQYF. The CDR3 region has the DNA TGTGCCTGGAGTTCGCGCGCAGATACGCAGTATTTT. Full variable domain (outside the CDR3, taken from reference TRBV30 and TRBJ2-3): SQTIHQWPATLVQPVGSPLSLECTVEGTSNPNLYWYRQAAGRGLQLLFYSVGIGQISSEVPQNLSASRPQDRQFILSSKKLLLSDSGFYLCAWSSRADTQYFGPGTRLTVL.

This clone was seen a single time. The chain couples TRBV7-3 to TRBJ1-4; TRBD1 matches at 9 bases. Germline assignment: CDR1 SGHTA and CDR2 FQGTGA. V lost 5 bases to trimming and J lost 1 base; unmatched junction nucleotides: 2. The CDR3 sequence is 15 residues long. The CDR3 bases are TGTGCCAGCAGCATGACAGGGGGAACTAATGAAAAACTGTTTTTT. It is translated as CASSMTGGTNEKLFF.

The rearrangement links TRBV4-3 to TRBJ2-6; D is unresolved. The CDR3 runs to 14 residues. Germline CDR1 and CDR2: LGHNA and YSLEER. V lost 4 bases, J lost 0 bases, and 4 bases lay in between. In DNA, the CDR3 is TGCGCCAGCAGCCTCAGCTCTGGGGCCAACGTCCTGACTTTC. Translating gives CASSLSSGANVLTF.

The chain employs TRBV5-4 and TRBJ2-1, with D perhaps TRBD2 (5 bases). Looked up from germline, CDR1 is SGHNT and CDR2 is YYREEE (reference sequence). Trimming removed 0 bases from V and 8 bases from J, with 21 bases in between. The CDR3 extends over 17 amino acids. In nucleotides, the CDR3 is TGTGCCAGCAGCTTGGGCCGGCCACTCGCGGTGAGGGATGAGCAGTTCTTC. It is translated as CASSLGRPLAVRDEQFF.

The chain employs TRBV24-1 and TRBJ2-3; 7 bases line up with TRBD1. J was trimmed by 6 bases and V by 6 bases; bases with no gene match: 8. CDR1 KGHDR and CDR2 SFDVKD come from the germline V gene. The CDR3 totals 14 residues. The CDR3 loop reads CATSSDRWGDTQYF. DNA for the CDR3: TGTGCCACCAGTTCGGACAGGTGGGGGGATACGCAGTATTTT.

This clone came up once. J is TRBJ1-5 and V is TRBV5-8; 7 bases are shared with TRBD1. The CDR3 runs to 14 residues. V lost 6 bases and J lost 1; bases outside the gene matches: 4. CDR1 SGHTS and CDR2 YDEGEE come from the germline V gene. CDR3 DNA sequence: TGTGCCAGCATCAGCAGGGGGAGCAATCAGCCCCAGCATTTT. This translates into CASISRGSNQPQHF.

The chain carries TRBV14 and TRBJ1-1; 10 bases align to TRBD1. Germline values: CDR1 SGHDN, CDR2 FVKESK. The CDR3 loop spans 15 amino acids. The junction had 4 bases not matched to a gene; V was cut back by 1 base and J by 5 bases. The CDR3 DNA is TGTGCCAGCAGCCAAGTGGGACAGGGGAGGACTGAAGCTTTCTTT. Translated, it gives CASSQVGQGRTEAFF.

The DNA of the CDR3 is TGTGCCAGCAGCTCTTCTAGGGTTGACTATGGCTACACCTTC. Protein product: CASSSSRVDYGYTF. The V gene is TRBV7-9, the J gene TRBJ1-2; no clear D gene. V lost 4 bases and J 3 bases, leaving 12 bases between the germline ends. CDR1 is SEHNR and CDR2 is FQNEAQ in the germline V gene (reference sequence). The CDR3 sequence is 14 residues long.

This chain links TRBV6-6 with TRBJ1-1, with 7 positions matching TRBD1. The germline CDR1 and CDR2 sequences are MNHNY and SVGAGI (reference sequence). V dropped 2 bases and J dropped 1; count of bases not matched to a gene: 7. The CDR3 totals 16 residues. CDR3 in amino acids: CASSYRRGVKNTEAFF. The CDR3 DNA reads as TGTGCCAGCAGTTACCGCAGGGGGGTAAAGAACACTGAAGCTTTCTTT.

Only a few counts were recorded for this clone. This chain uses TRBV29-1 with TRBJ1-2; D might be TRBD1 (6 bases). Germline CDR1 SQVTM, CDR2 ANQGSEA. V lost 3 bases to trimming and J lost 2 bases, with 7 bases between them. The CDR3 is made up of 12 amino acids. CDR3 region: CSVDGQNYGYTF. The CDR3, as DNA: TGCAGCGTTGATGGACAGAACTATGGCTACACCTTC.

This clone came up a few times. The V gene is TRBV9, the J gene TRBJ1-2, with D unclear. From germline, CDR1 is SGDLS and CDR2 YYNGEE. CDR3 length: 13 residues. V lost 3 bases and J lost 4, with 10 bases in between. The chain's CDR3 is CASSAARSYGYTF. The CDR3 nucleotides read TGTGCCAGCAGCGCCGCGCGGTCCTATGGCTACACCTTC.

V is TRBV6-6 and J is TRBJ1-2; no firm D call. Trimming removed 5 bases at V and 4 bases at J, with 17 bases between. In germline, CDR1 is MNHNY, CDR2 SVGAGI (reference sequence). This CDR3 region has 15 residues. CDR3 nucleotides: TGTGCCAGCAGTCATAAGACGGCCTCGGGCTATGGCTACACCTTC. Protein product: CASSHKTASGYGYTF.

This rearrangement joins TRBV6-5 to TRBJ1-5, with D unclear. The length of the CDR3 is 13 residues. V lost 6 bases to trimming and J lost 3 bases, with 9 bases between them. Germline V CDR1 and CDR2: MNHEY, SVGAGI. The CDR3 nucleotides read TGTGCCAGCAGCAGCGTGGACAATCAGCCCCAGCATTTT. This encodes CASSSVDNQPQHF.

The chain combines TRBV18 with TRBJ1-6; 7 bases are a match to TRBD1. Trimming removed 3 bases from V and 5 bases from J; junction bases left unmatched: 4. Germline V gene lookup returns CDR1 KGHSH and CDR2 LQKENI. This CDR3 comprises 15 residues. The CDR3 loop is CASSPGQSNNSPLHF. The CDR3 bases are TGTGCCAGCTCACCGGGACAGAGTAATAATTCACCCCTCCACTTT.